This TCR beta chain emerged from a study of blood T cells in healthy people across ages. The germline V gene has CDR1 DFQATT and CDR2 SNEGSKA (reference sequence). The CDR3 is 14 residues long. Trimming shortened V by 2 bases and J by 3 bases, and 14 bases separated the two germline ends. A sample-barcoded 5' primer and a J-beta primer mix were used in a second PCR of about 7 to 12 cycles. TCRdb independently ran MiXCR on the 5' RACE reads; one entry per CDR3 protein. In the table there are 1.5 million to 2 million distinct CDR3 sequences, less than 50% of which are singletons. Source material: blood. The gene calls are TRBV20-1 and TRBJ2-7; a possible D gene is TRBD2 (5 bases). The TCR sequence derives from a woman aged 40 to 50 in good health. This CDR3 is CSARSPYGDYEQYF. The CDR3 bases are TGCAGTGCTAGATCTCCCTACGGGGACTACGAGCAGTACTTC.